The 19 T cell receptor beta chains below were found in one sample sequenced in a study of T-cell memory formation after mild COVID-19. TCRdb re-derived calls from the 5' RACE reads in MiXCR, one entry per CDR3 protein. This sample has about 290,000 distinct CDR3 sequences, with around a sixth found just once. The sample taken for sequencing was PBMCs or a T cell subset sorted from them (not recorded which). These receptor sequences come from a man younger than 30 who had mild COVID-19 (a few samples of this study predate the infection). Cell type and time point are not known.

In this sample, this clonotype turned up a few times. The V gene is TRBV5-4, the J gene TRBJ1-4; tentative D call: TRBD1 (6 bases). The CDR3 is made up of 14 amino acids. CDR1 SGHNT and CDR2 YYREEE come from the germline V gene (reference sequence). Trimming left V 3 bases short and J 6 bases short, with 12 bases between. The CDR3: CASSSQGLDEKLFF. The CDR3 bases are TGTGCCAGCAGCTCACAGGGTTTGGATGAAAAACTGTTTTTT.

The chain couples TRBV7-2 to TRBJ2-5, with D perhaps matching TRBD2 (6 bases). Trimming took off 5 bases at V and 6 bases at J, with 16 bases between the two ends. CDR1 SGHTA and CDR2 FQGNSA come from the germline V gene. This CDR3 contains 14 residues. DNA for the CDR3: TGTGCCAGCAGCCGCGCCGGGAGTGGGAAGACCCAGTACTTC. This translates into CASSRAGSGKTQYF.

V is TRBV12-3 or TRBV12-4 and J is TRBJ2-5; D is perhaps TRBD2 (6 bases). The CDR3 has 15 residues. Trimming took off 0 bases at V and 3 bases at J, with 11 bases between the two ends. The CDR3 bases are TGTGCCAGCAGTTTAGCGACCGGGAGCAAAGAGACCCAGTACTTC. This encodes CASSLATGSKETQYF.

The V and J genes are TRBV25-1 and TRBJ1-4, with no clear D. Germline V lookup: CDR1 MGHDK, CDR2 SYGVNS. The CDR3 length is 15 residues. With 1 base removed from V and 3 bases from J, the gap between germline ends came to 9 bases. Here the CDR3 DNA reads TGTGCCAGCAGTGAATTAGTAGGGCCTAATGAAAAACTGTTTTTT. Protein sequence: CASSELVGPNEKLFF.

This clonotype was observed a few times. The chain employs TRBV6-5 and TRBJ1-6, with a tentative D call TRBD1 (6 bases). Germline loops: CDR1 MNHEY, CDR2 SVGAGI. The CDR3 runs to 15 residues. The V end was cut by 5 bases, the J end by 7 bases, with 15 bases between. CDR3 nucleotide sequence: TGTGCCAGCAGTCCCCCCGCCAGGGGAAATTCACCCCTCCACTTT. It yields the protein CASSPPARGNSPLHF.

The sample holds a few counts of this clonotype. This chain joins TRBV5-6 and TRBJ2-7, with D possibly TRBD2 on 5 matching bases. This CDR3 comprises 15 residues. Trimming pared 0 bases from V and 3 bases from J, leaving 13 bases between. Germline lookup yields CDR1 SGHDT and CDR2 YYEEEE. CDR3 sequence (DNA): TGTGCCAGCAGCTTGGGAGCGGCGGAGATCTACGAGCAGTACGTC. Its translation is CASSLGAAEIYEQYV.

The rearrangement uses TRBV6-5 and TRBJ2-5, with D possibly called TRBD1 or TRBD2 (5 bases each). There are 13 residues in the CDR3. V was clipped by 6 bases and J by 4 bases, with 12 bases between them. Germline V gene sequence: CDR1 MNHEY, CDR2 SVGAGI. The DNA for the CDR3 is TGTGCCAGCAGGATCTCAGGGACAGAGACCCAGTACTTC. Translation gives CASRISGTETQYF.

This clonotype showed up just a few times. The chain recombines TRBV20-1 with TRBJ1-5, with unresolved D. This CDR3 spans 15 amino acids. The germline gives CDR1 DFQATT, CDR2 SNEGSKA (reference sequence). V lost 4 bases and J lost 4, with 17 bases in between. The CDR3 is CSANSHEDGNQPQHF. The DNA of the CDR3 is TGCAGTGCTAACTCACACGAGGACGGTAATCAGCCCCAGCATTTT.

This clonotype has just a few counts. The chain employs TRBV5-1 and TRBJ1-2, with D perhaps TRBD1 (5 bases). The CDR3 covers 13 residues. Trimming removed 2 bases at V and 4 bases at J, with 9 bases between. Germline V gene data show CDR1 as SGHRS and CDR2 as YFSETQ. This chain's CDR3 is CASSFGDRYGYTF. CDR3 in DNA: TGCGCCAGCAGCTTCGGGGACCGCTATGGCTACACCTTC.

This clonotype was counted between two and nine times. The chain combines TRBV20-1 with TRBJ1-4; no definite D call. This CDR3 is built from 13 residues. The germline V gene encodes CDR1 DFQATT and CDR2 SNEGSKA (reference sequence). Between the trimmed V and J ends, which lost 0 bases and 8 bases, there was a span of 10 bases. The DNA for the CDR3 is TGCAGTGCTAGAGATGGGTGGGAGGAAAAACTGTTTTTT. Translated: CSARDGWEEKLFF.

The V call is TRBV7-6, the J call TRBJ1-1, with D unresolved. There are 12 residues in the CDR3. The V end was cut by 7 bases, the J end by 2 bases, with 8 bases between. Germline V gene data show CDR1 as SGHVS and CDR2 as FNYEAQ. The CDR3 nucleotides are TGTGCCAGCACTTCCGGTAACACTGAAGCTTTCTTT. This gives the protein CASTSGNTEAFF.

The CDR3 here is CASSPESHEQYF. The CDR3 bases are TGTGCCAGCAGCCCCGAGTCCCACGAGCAGTACTTC. V is TRBV9 and J is TRBJ2-7; the D is unclear. Germline V gene data show CDR1 as SGDLS and CDR2 as YYNGEE. CDR3 size: 12 residues. Trimming removed 4 bases at V and 5 bases at J, with 10 bases between.

The rearrangement uses TRBV5-1 and TRBJ2-3; weak D call: TRBD2 (6 bases). This CDR3 contains 14 residues. Trimming left V 5 bases short and J 1 base short, with 11 bases between. From germline, CDR1 is SGHRS and CDR2 YFSETQ. The CDR3 reads CASRLGEGTDTQYF. The CDR3 coding sequence is TGCGCCAGCAGGCTGGGGGAGGGCACAGATACGCAGTATTTT.

This chain uses TRBV20-1 with TRBJ1-6; 9 nucleotides align to TRBD1. V lost 3 bases, J lost 9 bases, and 12 bases stayed unmatched. Germline CDR1 is DFQATT and CDR2 is SNEGSKA (reference sequence). CDR3 length equals 16 residues. The DNA of the CDR3 is TGCAGTGCTAGGGTTCGAGGACAGGGGCGAGCTTCACCCCTCCACTTT. This codes for CSARVRGQGRASPLHF.

The chain is built from TRBV5-4 and TRBJ2-2; 8 bases fit TRBD2. In germline, CDR1 is SGHNT, CDR2 YYREEE (reference sequence). V lost 1 base, J lost 4 bases, and 3 bases stayed unmatched. The CDR3 runs to 15 residues. In DNA form, the CDR3 reads TGTGCCAGCAGCTTGACTAGCGGTGGCACCGGGGAGCTGTTTTTT. This translates into CASSLTSGGTGELFF.

The rearrangement uses TRBV9 and TRBJ2-5; no clear D. The V and J ends lost 3 bases and 7 bases respectively, with 10 bases between them. Germline values: CDR1 SGDLS, CDR2 YYNGEE. This CDR3 is 12 amino acids long. CDR3 in DNA: TGTGCCAGCAGCGGGGATTCCTGGACCCAGTACTTC. Its translation: CASSGDSWTQYF.

A few counts support this clonotype. The gene calls are TRBV29-1 and TRBJ1-6; perhaps TRBD1 as D (5 bases). Looked up from germline, CDR1 is SQVTM and CDR2 is ANQGSEA. This CDR3 is built from 13 residues. V lost 6 bases, J lost 7 bases, and 13 bases lay in between. CDR3 amino acids: CSVRQGMNSPLHF. The CDR3 nucleotides read TGCAGCGTCCGGCAGGGAATGAATTCACCCCTCCACTTT. Together with reference TRBV29-1 and TRBJ1-6, the CDR3 gives the full variable domain: SAVISQKPSRDICQRGTSLTIQCQVDSQVTMMFWYRQQPGQSLTLIATANQGSEATYESGFVIDKFPISRPNLTFSTLTVSNMSPEDSSIYLCSVRQGMNSPLHFGNGTRLTVT.

This chain joins TRBV18 and TRBJ2-7; 11 nucleotides align to TRBD1. This CDR3 contains 18 residues. Germline trimming cut 1 base from V and 7 bases from J; bases unmatched to any gene: 15. The germline gives CDR1 KGHSH, CDR2 LQKENI. The CDR3 DNA is TGTGCCAGCTCACCACAAGGGACAGGGGGTCGGGCTACGCGGGAGCAGTACGTC. Encoded protein: CASSPQGTGGRATREQYV.

This clonotype was observed a handful of times. The chain combines TRBV5-1 with TRBJ2-2; TRBD1 matches at 10 bases. This CDR3 region has 16 residues. With 2 bases clipped from V and 7 bases from J, the junction kept 8 bases outside the gene matches. The germline gives CDR1 SGHRS, CDR2 YFSETQ. The DNA for the CDR3 is TGCGCCAGCAGCTTCGTGGAGACAGGGGGCGTCGGGGAGCTGTTTTTT. Amino acids: CASSFVETGGVGELFF.